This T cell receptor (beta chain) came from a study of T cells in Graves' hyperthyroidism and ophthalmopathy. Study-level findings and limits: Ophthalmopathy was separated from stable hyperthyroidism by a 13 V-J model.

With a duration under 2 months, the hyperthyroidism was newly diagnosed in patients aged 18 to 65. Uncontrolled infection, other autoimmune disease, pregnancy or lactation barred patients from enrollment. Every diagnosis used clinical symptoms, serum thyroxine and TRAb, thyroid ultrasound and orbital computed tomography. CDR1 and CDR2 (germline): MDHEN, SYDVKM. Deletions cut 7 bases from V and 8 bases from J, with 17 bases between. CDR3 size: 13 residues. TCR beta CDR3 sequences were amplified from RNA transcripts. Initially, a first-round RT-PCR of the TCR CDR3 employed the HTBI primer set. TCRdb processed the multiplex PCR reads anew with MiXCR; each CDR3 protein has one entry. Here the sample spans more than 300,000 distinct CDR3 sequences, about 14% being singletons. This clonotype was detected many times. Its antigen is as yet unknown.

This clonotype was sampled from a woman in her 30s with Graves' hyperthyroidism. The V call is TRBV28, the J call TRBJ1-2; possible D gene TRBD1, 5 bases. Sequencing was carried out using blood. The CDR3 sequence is CASIELRGDGYTF. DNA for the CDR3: TGTGCCAGCATCGAGCTTAGAGGGGACGGCTACACCTTC.